A selection of T cell receptor beta chains follows, all from one sample in a study of CD8+CD57+ T cells in acquired aplastic anemia. TCRdb re-called the reads through MiXCR, storing one row per CDR3 protein. The repertoire holds roughly 200,000 distinct CDR3 sequences, with roughly 60% as singletons. The sequenced sample consisted of sorted CD4+, CD8+, or CD8+CD57+ T cells (not recorded which) from PBMCs. These receptors were obtained from a human donor with aplastic anemia. Both conserved end residues are part of each CDR3. D genes are given only for firm matches. Expanded clones are given a class, and other clones once, few, many or no size at all.

V gene	clone size	D gene	J gene	CDR3 DNA	CDR3 protein
TRBV29-1	NA	TRBD2	TRBJ2-1	TGCAGCGTTGAACTAGCGGGAGCCACTAATGAGCAGTTCTTC	CSVELAGATNEQFF
TRBV5-1	NA	TRBD2	TRBJ2-5	TGCGCCAGCAGCAGAGAGCGGGGGGTCCAAGAGACCCAGTACTTC	CASSRERGVQETQYF
TRBV7-2	NA	TRBD1	TRBJ1-6	TGTGCCAGCAGCTTAGGGGACAGGGAGTCCTCACCCCTCCACTTT	CASSLGDRESSPLHF
TRBV5-1	many	NA	TRBJ2-3	TGCGCCAGCAGCTCGGGGAATGGCACAGATACGCAGTATTTT	CASSSGNGTDTQYF
TRBV24-1	NA	NA	TRBJ2-3	TGTGCCACCAGTGCCCCAGGGTCCTCGGATACGCAGTATTTT	CATSAPGSSDTQYF
TRBV5-1	NA	NA	TRBJ1-3	TGCGCCAGCAGCGGGGGGTTCAACACCATATATTTT	CASSGGFNTIYF
TRBV5-1	once	NA	TRBJ2-1	TGCGCCAGCAGCTTGACGAGGGTAGGGGTCGATGAGCAGTTCTTC	CASSLTRVGVDEQFF
TRBV2	NA	NA	TRBJ2-5	TGTGCCAGCAGTTATAGCGCAGAGACCCAGTACTTC	CASSYSAETQYF
TRBV20-1	NA	NA	TRBJ1-5	TGCAGTGCTAGAGAGAGTATGCGGGCAGGGAGCAATCAGCCCCAGCATTTT	CSARESMRAGSNQPQHF
TRBV9	NA	TRBD1	TRBJ1-6	TGTGCCAGCAGCTCGACCCCCGGGACAGCGAGCTCCTATAATTCACCCCTCCACTTT	CASSSTPGTASSYNSPLHF